Sequencing of this TCR beta chain was carried out in a study of T cell repertoires in cytomegalovirus infection (dated 2019 in TCRdb). Regarding the complete study: Because public TCR beta signatures pointed to carriage of CMV infection together with the matching HLA type, the HLA type of each donor mattered for the analysis.

General study outcomes and caveats: In both this cohort and an independent cohort of 350 to 400 donors, the cumulative frequency of public TCR beta family members distinguished carriers of CMV infection plus the relevant HLA type. The ex vivo response was dominated by HLA-C-restricted CMV-specific TCR beta clonotypes, which also provided the single most frequent clonotype in two of eight donors.

Based on the germline V gene, the CDR1 and CDR2 sequences are MNHEY and SVGEGT. The CDR3 spans 15 residues, from the cysteine through the phenylalanine. Only the CDR3 part of the read is kept: 45 bases, read in frame from the first base. V gives up 7 bases and J gives up 0 bases, and the segment between their germline ends measures 13 bases. Reads for this sample came from an Illumina HiSeq 1500. The public sequencing data were trimmed at Q25 with fastp and processed into clonotypes with MiXCR by TCRdb, which kept only in-frame beta chains. All rows with the same CDR3 protein become a single entry with the most common DNA and genes. Across this sample there are around 530,000 distinct CDR3 sequences, with 26% seen only once. The ten largest clones add up to 13% of the sample. This clonotype was detected only a few times. No antigen is known for it. There are no base qualities to consult, and no much larger clone falls within one base.

The V and J genes are TRBV6-2 or TRBV6-3 and TRBJ1-3; no D segment can be confidently identified. Material: PBMCs. This TCR was sampled from a human donor in good health (CMV status not recorded). Some clones in this sample may be carry-over from other donors' samples. The nucleotides are TGTGCCAGCACCAAGTGGTCTTTCTCTGGAAACACCATATATTTT. This translates into CASTKWSFSGNTIYF.